Listed here are 28 T cell receptor beta chains from one sample, sequenced in a study of blood T cell repertoires in COVID-19. Data came from immunoSEQ multiplex PCR; TCRdb stores just in-frame clones and leaves some out. The sample includes some 130,000 clones, about 72% of them seen just once. The sample was peripheral blood. The receptors originated from a woman aged 70-85 years with acute or convalescent COVID-19.

This rearrangement joins TRBV15 to TRBJ2-1; D uncertain. Deletions cut 1 base from V and 3 bases from J, with 13 bases between. The CDR3 contains 16 residues. CDR1 is LNHNV, CDR2 YYDKDF, per germline (reference sequence). CDR3 loop: CATSRAPPGSYNEQFF. The CDR3 nucleotides are TGTGCCACCAGCAGAGCTCCCCCGGGTAGCTACAATGAGCAGTTCTTC.

The CDR3 DNA sequence: TGTGCCAGCAGCCAAGATCGCCGGGACAGGGCATACAATGAGCAGTTCTTC. This encodes CASSQDRRDRAYNEQFF. V is TRBV3-1 (or the pseudogene TRBV3-2) and J is TRBJ2-1; 9 bases align to TRBD1. Per germline, CDR1 LGHDT and CDR2 YNNKEL (reference sequence). V was pared by 0 bases and J by 4 bases, with 7 bases of the junction left unmatched. The CDR3 is 17 amino acids.

This chain links TRBV29-1 with TRBJ1-1, with no clear D. V was trimmed by 3 bases and J by 4 bases, leaving 6 bases between them. The length of the CDR3 is 11 residues. In germline, CDR1 is SQVTM, CDR2 ANQGSEA. CDR3 sequence reads: CSVDGPTEAFF. Here the CDR3 DNA reads TGCAGCGTTGACGGTCCCACTGAAGCTTTCTTT.

This sequence joins TRBV28 and TRBJ2-2; D is possibly TRBD1 (6 bases). The CDR3 is made up of 15 amino acids. Trimming stripped 10 bases from V and 0 bases from J, with 15 bases between. CDR1 is MDHEN, CDR2 SYDVKM, per germline. CDR3 in DNA: TGTGCCACAAAGACCGGGACAACGAACACCGGGGAGCTGTTTTTT. This encodes CATKTGTTNTGELFF.

This chain uses TRBV6-5 with TRBJ1-5, with a weak D call TRBD1 (6 bases). V was cut by 4 bases and J by 5 bases, with 12 bases left in between. The CDR3 runs to 14 residues. CDR1 is MNHEY, CDR2 SVGAGI, per germline. CDR3 region: CASSSTGKDQPQHF. CDR3 coding DNA: TGTGCCAGCAGTTCCACAGGGAAAGATCAGCCCCAGCATTTT.

The chain couples TRBV6-5 to TRBJ2-7, with 12 bases aligning to TRBD2. Germline assignment: CDR1 MNHEY and CDR2 SVGAGI. The CDR3 spans 15 residues. The V segment lost 2 bases and the J segment 2 bases; nucleotides outside the gene matches: 1. The CDR3 sequence: CASSYLAGGTYEQYF. The CDR3, as DNA: TGTGCCAGCAGTTACCTAGCGGGAGGGACCTACGAGCAGTACTTC.

This clone came up once. The V and J genes are TRBV19 and TRBJ1-2, with D maybe TRBD1 (5 bases). Germline values: CDR1 LNHDA, CDR2 SQIVND (reference sequence). This CDR3 contains 14 residues. Trimming cost V 6 bases and J 4 bases, with 15 bases left between them. CDR3 loop: CASRRGEMGYGYTF. Written as DNA, the CDR3 is TGTGCCAGTAGGCGGGGGGAAATGGGCTATGGCTACACCTTC.

V is TRBV2 and J is TRBJ2-3, with 8 bases aligning to TRBD2. The germline gives CDR1 SNHLY, CDR2 FYNNEI. This CDR3 contains 15 residues. V lost 3 bases to trimming and J lost 2 bases; unmatched junction nucleotides: 4. The CDR3 DNA follows: TGTGCCAGCAGTGACCCGGGAGGGAACACAGATACGCAGTATTTT. It is translated as CASSDPGGNTDTQYF.

The chain joins TRBV7-2 to TRBJ2-7, with D perhaps TRBD2 (7 bases). The CDR3 has 15 amino acids. Looked up from germline, CDR1 is SGHTA and CDR2 is FQGNSA. Trimming removed 3 bases from V and 7 bases from J, with 19 bases in between. Written as DNA, the CDR3 is TGTGCCAGCAGCTTTCAGGCGGGGGCCTTGGGTGAGCAGTACTTC. It is translated as CASSFQAGALGEQYF.

This chain uses TRBV6-4 with TRBJ2-2; D uncertain. The ends were cut back, 0 bases at V and 5 bases at J, with 10 bases in the middle. From germline, CDR1 is MRHNA and CDR2 SNTAGT. CDR3 size: 15 residues. The CDR3, as DNA: TGTGCCAGCAGTGACTCGGCCGCAACGACCGGGGAGCTGTTTTTT. It encodes CASSDSAATTGELFF.

The chain has TRBV7-9 and TRBJ1-5, with a weak D call TRBD1 (5 bases). CDR3 length: 14 residues. V gave up 1 base and J gave up 3 bases, with 7 bases separating them. Germline V CDR1 and CDR2: SEHNR, FQNEAQ (reference sequence). The CDR3 reads CASSLGQSNQPQHF. The CDR3 bases are TGTGCCAGCAGCTTAGGACAGTCCAATCAGCCCCAGCATTTT.

The chain has TRBV28 and TRBJ2-7; maybe TRBD2 (5 bases). This CDR3 contains 14 residues. Germline-derived CDR1 and CDR2 are MDHEN and SYDVKM. Trimming pared 5 bases from V and 0 bases from J, leaving 11 bases between. CDR3 sequence reads: CASSRAGNSYEQYF. Here the CDR3 DNA reads TGTGCCAGCAGTCGCGCCGGGAACTCCTACGAGCAGTACTTC.

This clone was seen more than once but under ten times. This rearrangement joins TRBV24-1 to TRBJ2-2, with D possibly TRBD1 on 5 matching bases. CDR3 size: 13 residues. The V and J ends lost 4 bases and 7 bases respectively, with 9 bases between them. CDR1 is KGHDR, CDR2 SFDVKD, per germline. The CDR3 protein is CATSDPGRGELFF. CDR3 nucleotide sequence: TGTGCCACCAGTGACCCAGGGCGCGGGGAGCTGTTTTTT.

This clone came up many times. V and J are TRBV6-6 and TRBJ2-6; 8 bases are shared with TRBD1. The CDR3 runs to 17 residues. Germline V CDR1 and CDR2: MNHNY, SVGAGI (reference sequence). V was clipped by 5 bases and J by 0 bases; unmatched bases: 6. This CDR3 reads CASSQTGVASGANVLTF. CDR3 nucleotides: TGTGCCAGCAGTCAGACAGGGGTCGCCTCTGGGGCCAACGTCCTGACTTTC.

This chain uses TRBV10-2 with TRBJ1-1; 7 bases fit TRBD1. This CDR3 has 15 amino acids. Germline CDR1 WSHSY, CDR2 SAAADI. V gave up 4 bases and J gave up 1 base; unmatched junction bases: 6. In nucleotides, the CDR3 is TGCGCCAGCAGTGCTTTCGACAGGGCGAACACTGAAGCTTTCTTT. Its protein product is CASSAFDRANTEAFF.

This chain uses TRBV10-3 with TRBJ2-5; 13 bases match TRBD2. The CDR3 covers 15 residues. V was clipped by 4 bases and J by 2 bases; unmatched bases: 1. Germline assignment: CDR1 ENHRY and CDR2 SYGVKD. The CDR3 region is CAISGTSGGQETQYF. The CDR3 DNA sequence: TGTGCCATCAGTGGGACTAGCGGGGGTCAAGAGACCCAGTACTTC.

The rearrangement joins TRBV24-1 to TRBJ2-5; 8 nucleotides align to TRBD1. Germline CDR1 KGHDR, CDR2 SFDVKD. The CDR3 spans 15 residues. The V gene end was trimmed by 3 bases and the J gene end by 5 bases; junction bases not matched to a gene: 7. The CDR3 DNA reads as TGTGCCACCAGTGATCGGAGACAGGGGACGGAGACCCAGTACTTC. Encoded protein: CATSDRRQGTETQYF.

CDR3 protein: CASSFGDREDGYTF. The CDR3 region has the DNA TGTGCCAGCAGCTTCGGGGACAGGGAGGATGGCTACACCTTC. The genes are TRBV5-8 and TRBJ1-2, with 9 bases identical to TRBD1. J gave up 6 bases and V 2 bases, and 5 bases lay outside the gene matches. The germline CDR1 and CDR2 sequences are SGHTS and YDEGEE. This CDR3 comprises 14 residues.

This clone was counted a few times. The V and J genes are TRBV2 and TRBJ1-6; 7 bases align to TRBD1. Germline lookup yields CDR1 SNHLY and CDR2 FYNNEI. The junction had 9 bases not matched to a gene; V was cut back by 7 bases and J by 9 bases. This CDR3 region has 14 residues. The CDR3 loop is CASTPRDRPSPLHF. Written as DNA, the CDR3 is TGTGCCAGCACCCCTCGGGACAGACCTTCACCCCTCCACTTT.

The sample holds many counts of this clone. The V call is TRBV19, the J call TRBJ2-1; 8 positions agree with TRBD2. Per germline, CDR1 LNHDA and CDR2 SQIVND (reference sequence). The CDR3 covers 16 residues. V lost 3 bases, J lost 3 bases, and 7 bases stayed unmatched. CDR3 bases: TGTGCCAGTAGTATGACGGCTAGCGGGTACTACAATGAGCAGTTCTTC. Protein: CASSMTASGYYNEQFF.

The chain carries TRBV5-1 and TRBJ2-3; 10 nucleotides match TRBD2. Trimming took 3 bases from V and 2 from J; bases not matched to a gene: 9. This CDR3 has 17 amino acids. CDR1 and CDR2 from the germline V gene are SGHRS and YFSETQ. As DNA, the CDR3 is TGCGCCAGCAGCTCCGGAATAGCGGGAGGATTCACAGATACGCAGTATTTT. The encoded protein is CASSSGIAGGFTDTQYF.

J is TRBJ2-2 and V is TRBV9; D remains ambiguous. Looked up from germline, CDR1 is SGDLS and CDR2 is YYNGEE. V lost 2 bases and J lost 0, with 8 bases in between. The CDR3 loop spans 15 amino acids. CDR3 amino acids: CASSVTPSNTGELFF. In DNA, the CDR3 is TGTGCCAGCAGCGTCACTCCATCGAACACCGGGGAGCTGTTTTTT.

This sequence joins TRBV5-1 and TRBJ2-3; no reliable D call. Deletions cut 3 bases from V and 2 bases from J, with 13 bases between. The length of the CDR3 is 15 residues. The germline V gene encodes CDR1 SGHRS and CDR2 YFSETQ. The CDR3 nucleotides are TGCGCCAGCAGCTCCCAACCAAAAGCCACAGATACGCAGTATTTT. Amino acid sequence: CASSSQPKATDTQYF.

The chain couples TRBV2 to TRBJ1-2, with 7 bases aligning to TRBD1. The V and J ends lost 11 bases and 7 bases, in that order; junction bases with no gene match: 7. This CDR3 is 11 amino acids long. CDR1 is SNHLY and CDR2 is FYNNEI in the germline V gene. CDR3 in DNA: TGTGCCGTCCACAGGGGACTTGGCTACACCTTC. It encodes CAVHRGLGYTF. Using reference TRBV2 and TRBJ1-2 for the parts outside the CDR3, the full variable domain is EPEVTQTPSHQVTQMGQEVILRCVPISNHLYFYWYRQILGQKVEFLVSFYNNEISEKSEIFDDQFSVERPDGSNFTLKIRSTKLEDSAMYFCAVHRGLGYTFGSGTRLTVV.

The rearrangement links TRBV15 to TRBJ1-5; D remains ambiguous. Germline CDR1 and CDR2: LNHNV and YYDKDF (reference sequence). V gave up 3 bases and J gave up 5 bases, with 14 bases separating them. This CDR3 region has 15 residues. CDR3 in DNA: TGTGCCACCAGCAGTCGAGGGCACGGCGATCAGCCCCAGCATTTT. Protein product: CATSSRGHGDQPQHF.

In its sample, this clone was seen a few times. CDR3 sequence: CAISESTSGSGKDTQYF. DNA of the CDR3: TGTGCCATCAGTGAGTCGACTAGCGGGAGTGGAAAAGATACGCAGTATTTT. The chain uses TRBV10-3 and TRBJ2-3, with 12 bases that match TRBD2. J gave up 5 bases and V 0 bases, and 6 bases lay outside the gene matches. The length of the CDR3 is 17 residues. In germline, CDR1 is ENHRY, CDR2 SYGVKD.

The chain is built from TRBV10-3 and TRBJ2-4; D is uncertain. The CDR3 consists of 18 residues. In germline, CDR1 is ENHRY, CDR2 SYGVKD. V was clipped by 0 bases and J by 0 bases, with 15 bases between them. CDR3 residues: CAISESNQVALAKNIQYF. Here the CDR3 DNA reads TGTGCCATCAGTGAGTCGAATCAGGTGGCCTTAGCCAAAAACATTCAGTACTTC.

The J gene is TRBJ1-3, the V gene TRBV19; 8 bases fit TRBD1. The J segment lost 8 bases and the V segment lost 6 bases, leaving 15 bases of the junction unmatched. This CDR3 has 16 amino acids. Germline assignment: CDR1 LNHDA and CDR2 SQIVND (reference sequence). CDR3 DNA sequence: TGTGCCAGTAGCCAAAGCGGACAGGGAATAGGCCACACCATATATTTT. It specifies CASSQSGQGIGHTIYF. The full variable domain, in which reference TRBV19 and TRBJ1-3 provide the parts outside the CDR3, is DGGITQSPKYLFRKEGQNVTLSCEQNLNHDAMYWYRQDPGQGLRLIYYSQIVNDFQKGDIAEGYSVSREKKESFPLTVTSAQKNPTAFYLCASSQSGQGIGHTIYFGEGSWLTVV.